A selection of T cell receptor beta chains follows, all from one sample in a study of T cell responses to AZD1222 COVID-19 vaccine. Here immunoSEQ multiplex PCR was the method, and the copy in TCRdb shows in-frame clones only, minus some. The sample contains 130,000 or so clones, 90% of which appear only once. The material was peripheral blood, obtained on day 0 of AZD1222 vaccination. These receptor sequences come from an adult in good health. The CDR3 runs from the conserved cysteine through the conserved F or W. Fields, in order: clone size, V gene, J gene, D gene, CDR3 protein, CDR3 DNA. D genes are given only for firm matches. Only some rows state a clone size, as once, few, many or a class for expanded clones.

.	TRBV6-5	TRBJ2-7	.	CASSYSYSTHPYEQYF	TGTGCCAGCAGTTACTCGTACAGCACTCACCCCTACGAGCAGTACTTC
.	TRBV11-2	TRBJ2-7	.	CASSPSWGAKVEQYF	TGTGCCAGCAGCCCCTCTTGGGGGGCTAAGGTAGAGCAGTACTTC
.	TRBV7-2	TRBJ1-2	.	CASSWGGGGYTF	TGTGCCAGCAGCTGGGGTGGAGGTGGCTACACCTTC
.	TRBV27	TRBJ2-7	TRBD1	CASSPSTGIISYEQYF	TGTGCCAGCAGTCCCTCGACAGGGATAATCTCCTACGAGCAGTACTTC
.	TRBV7-9	TRBJ1-3	.	CASGGSGTSGNTIYF	TGTGCCAGCGGGGGATCGGGGACCTCTGGAAACACCATATATTTT
.	TRBV21-1	TRBJ2-2	.	CAMPDREGQGAELFF	TGTGCCATGCCGGACAGGGAGGGGCAGGGTGCGGAGCTGTTTTTT
.	TRBV28	TRBJ1-5	TRBD1	CASSPGQGAVQPQHF	TGTGCCAGCAGCCCCGGACAGGGGGCGGTGCAGCCCCAGCATTTT
few	TRBV5-1	TRBJ2-7	.	CASSFAGMGEQYF	TGCGCCAGCAGCTTCGCGGGGATGGGGGAGCAGTACTTC
.	TRBV28	TRBJ1-1	.	CASTARGEDTEAFF	TGTGCCAGCACCGCAAGGGGGGAAGACACTGAAGCTTTCTTT
.	TRBV14	TRBJ2-3	.	CASSQVPRHSSSTDTQYF	TGTGCCAGCAGCCAAGTACCCAGGCACTCATCAAGCACAGATACGCAGTATTTT
.	TRBV27	TRBJ1-1	.	CASSDRPMNTEAFF	TGTGCCAGCAGTGACAGGCCCATGAACACTGAAGCTTTCTTT
once	TRBV11-2	TRBJ1-2	TRBD1	CASSLGYPGQGNYGYTF	TGTGCCAGCAGCTTAGGGTACCCGGGACAGGGAAACTATGGCTACACCTTC
.	TRBV29-1	TRBJ1-1	.	CSVEDLGGSTEAFF	TGCAGCGTTGAAGACCTGGGCGGCAGCACTGAAGCTTTCTTT
.	TRBV7-2	TRBJ1-5	.	CASSRDPSNQPQHF	TGTGCCAGCAGCCGGGACCCTAGCAATCAGCCCCAGCATTTT
.	TRBV11-3	TRBJ2-1	TRBD2	CASSPKGGGWDEQFF	TGTGCCAGCAGCCCAAAAGGCGGGGGGTGGGATGAGCAGTTCTTC
.	TRBV4-1	TRBJ1-5	TRBD1	CASSQDKSRGSNQPQHF	TGCGCCAGCAGCCAAGATAAAAGCAGGGGGAGCAATCAGCCCCAGCATTTT
.	TRBV6-5	TRBJ1-1	.	CASRDPARVTEAFF	TGTGCCAGCAGGGACCCGGCACGGGTAACTGAAGCTTTCTTT
.	TRBV5-8	TRBJ1-4	.	CASSLGRGVEKLFF	TGTGCCAGCAGCTTGGGACGAGGGGTTGAAAAACTGTTTTTT
.	TRBV6-1	TRBJ2-6	.	CASSESDSGANVLTF	TGTGCCAGCAGTGAATCCGACTCTGGGGCCAACGTCCTGACTTTC
.	TRBV9	TRBJ1-6	.	CASSVGQRNNSPLHF	TGTGCCAGCAGCGTAGGACAGAGGAATAATTCACCCCTCCACTTT
.	TRBV4-2	TRBJ2-5	TRBD2	CASSQDPSGGPTWTQYF	TGTGCCAGCAGCCAAGATCCTAGCGGGGGCCCCACTTGGACCCAGTACTTC
once	TRBV18	TRBJ1-1	.	CASSPPGSLNTEAFF	TGTGCCAGCTCACCACCAGGGTCCCTGAACACTGAAGCTTTCTTT
.	TRBV27	TRBJ1-2	.	CASSRQEGYGYTF	TGTGCCAGCAGCCGACAGGAGGGATATGGCTACACCTTC
.	TRBV18	TRBJ2-2	.	CASSPDRQGLNTGELFF	TGTGCCAGCTCGCCCGACCGGCAGGGGCTGAACACCGGGGAGCTGTTTTTT
.	TRBV7-9	TRBJ1-1	TRBD1	CASSLGDREGTEAFF	TGTGCCAGCAGCTTGGGGGACAGGGAGGGTACTGAAGCTTTCTTT
.	TRBV13	TRBJ2-7	TRBD1	CASSQGPGQPYEQYF	TGTGCCAGCAGCCAAGGACCGGGACAGCCCTACGAGCAGTACTTC
few	TRBV11-3	TRBJ2-3	TRBD1	CASSSQGADTQYF	TGTGCCAGCAGCTCACAGGGGGCGGATACGCAGTATTTT
.	TRBV27	TRBJ1-6	.	CASSFPSSNSPLHF	TGTGCCAGCAGTTTTCCCAGCAGTAATTCACCCCTCCACTTT
once	TRBV12-2	TRBJ2-6	.	CASRLDSGANVLTF	TGTGCAAGTCGCTTGGATTCTGGGGCCAACGTCCTGACTTTC
.	TRBV28	TRBJ2-3	.	CASSPGTFSSTDTQYF	TGTGCCAGCAGCCCCGGGACCTTCTCTAGCACAGATACGCAGTATTTT
.	TRBV4-3	TRBJ1-5	.	CASSQDGTINQPQHF	TGCGCCAGCAGCCAAGATGGGACAATCAATCAGCCCCAGCATTTT
.	TRBV7-3	TRBJ2-2	.	CASSLRPPQTHTGELFF	TGTGCCAGCAGCTTACGACCCCCCCAGACGCATACCGGGGAGCTGTTTTTT
.	TRBV6-6	TRBJ1-6	TRBD1	CASSRGQGSSYNSPLHF	TGTGCCAGCAGTCGGGGACAGGGGAGCTCCTATAATTCACCCCTCCACTTT
.	TRBV7-3	TRBJ2-7	.	CASSLFLAAYSYEQYF	TGTGCCAGCAGCTTATTCTTGGCGGCCTACTCCTACGAGCAGTACTTC
.	TRBV11-2	TRBJ2-1	.	CASSFRGSQPVYNEQFF	TGTGCCAGCAGCTTCAGAGGTAGCCAGCCCGTTTACAATGAGCAGTTCTTC
many	TRBV7-9	TRBJ2-3	.	CASSLVSDTQYF	TGTGCCAGCAGCTTAGTCTCAGATACGCAGTATTTT
.	TRBV18	TRBJ1-6	TRBD1	CASSPPTGVYNSPLHF	TGTGCCAGCTCACCACCAACAGGGGTCTATAATTCACCCCTCCACTTT
.	TRBV25-1	TRBJ2-1	TRBD2	CASSDSGGTYNEQFF	TGTGCCAGCAGTGACAGCGGGGGGACATACAATGAGCAGTTCTTC
.	TRBV20-1	TRBJ1-2	TRBD1	CSASPSGGSYGYTF	TGCAGTGCTAGTCCCTCAGGGGGCTCCTATGGCTACACCTTC
.	TRBV18	TRBJ1-3	TRBD1	CASSPRTGETNTIYF	TGTGCCAGCTCACCCCGGACAGGGGAGACAAACACCATATATTTT
.	TRBV7-2	TRBJ1-1	TRBD1	CASSLEPRGWLLGNTEAFF	TGTGCCAGCAGCTTAGAACCCAGGGGGTGGTTACTAGGGAACACTGAAGCTTTCTTT
.	TRBV4-1	TRBJ2-3	.	CASSQQSSLAASTDTQYF	TGCGCCAGCAGCCAACAATCATCATTAGCGGCTAGCACAGATACGCAGTATTTT
.	TRBV15	TRBJ1-2	.	CATTWSGALLNYGYTF	TGTGCCACAACTTGGTCCGGGGCCCTCCTTAACTATGGCTACACCTTC
.	TRBV21-1	TRBJ1-5	.	CASSPRGGRAKPQHF	TGTGCCAGCAGCCCCCGTGGGGGGAGGGCTAAGCCCCAGCATTTT
.	TRBV28	TRBJ1-1	.	CASSLPHGAGNTEAFF	TGTGCCAGCAGTTTACCCCACGGCGCGGGGAACACTGAAGCTTTCTTT
.	TRBV6-5	TRBJ1-3	.	CASSFSVSGNTIYF	TGTGCCAGCAGTTTTTCGGTTAGTGGAAACACCATATATTTT
.	TRBV28	TRBJ1-4	TRBD1	CAIGQGAGWEKLFF	TGTGCCATCGGGCAGGGGGCTGGCTGGGAAAAACTGTTTTTT
.	TRBV24-1	TRBJ2-2	.	CATSVAGELFF	TGTGCCACCAGTGTTGCCGGGGAGCTGTTTTTT
.	TRBV30	TRBJ1-3	.	CAGGAVAGNTIYF	TGTGCTGGCGGGGCTGTTGCGGGAAACACCATATATTTT
.	TRBV7-3	TRBJ2-2	.	CASSPNTGELFF	TGTGCCAGCAGCCCTAACACCGGGGAGCTGTTTTTT
.	TRBV7-8	TRBJ1-5	.	CASNYFGGTQPQHF	TGTGCCAGCAACTACTTCGGGGGGACGCAGCCCCAGCATTTT
.	TRBV6-5	TRBJ2-4	.	CASRRQEAKNIQYF	TGTGCCAGCAGGAGGCAAGAAGCCAAAAACATTCAGTACTTC